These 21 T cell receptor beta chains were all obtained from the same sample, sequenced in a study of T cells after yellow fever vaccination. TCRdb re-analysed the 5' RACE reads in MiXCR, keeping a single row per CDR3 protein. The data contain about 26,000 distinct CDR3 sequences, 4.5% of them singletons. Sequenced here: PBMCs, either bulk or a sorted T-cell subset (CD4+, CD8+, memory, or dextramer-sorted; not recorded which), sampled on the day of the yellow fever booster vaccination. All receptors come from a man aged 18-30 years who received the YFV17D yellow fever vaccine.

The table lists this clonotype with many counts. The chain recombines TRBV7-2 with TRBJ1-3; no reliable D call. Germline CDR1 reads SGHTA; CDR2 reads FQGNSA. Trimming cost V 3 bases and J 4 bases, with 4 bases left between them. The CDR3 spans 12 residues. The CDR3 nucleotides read TGTGCCAGCAGCTTCGGCGGAAACACCATATATTTT. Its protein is CASSFGGNTIYF.

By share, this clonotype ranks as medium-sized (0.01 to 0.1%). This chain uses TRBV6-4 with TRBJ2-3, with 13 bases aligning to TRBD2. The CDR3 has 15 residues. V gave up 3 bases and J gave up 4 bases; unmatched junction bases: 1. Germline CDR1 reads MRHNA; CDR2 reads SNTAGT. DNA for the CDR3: TGTGCCAGCAGTGAAACTAGCGGGGGGGCAGATACGCAGTATTTT. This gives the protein CASSETSGGADTQYF.

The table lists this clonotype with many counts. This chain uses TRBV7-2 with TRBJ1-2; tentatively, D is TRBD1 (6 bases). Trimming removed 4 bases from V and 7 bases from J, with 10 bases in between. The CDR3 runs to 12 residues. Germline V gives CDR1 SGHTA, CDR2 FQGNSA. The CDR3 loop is CASSSRGGGYTF. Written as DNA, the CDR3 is TGTGCCAGCAGCTCTAGAGGGGGTGGCTACACCTTC.

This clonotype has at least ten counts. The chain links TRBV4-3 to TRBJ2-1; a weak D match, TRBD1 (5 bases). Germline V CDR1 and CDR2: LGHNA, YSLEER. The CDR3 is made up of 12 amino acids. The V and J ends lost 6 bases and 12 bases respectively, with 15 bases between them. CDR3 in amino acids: CASSRTQGSQFF. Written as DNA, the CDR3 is TGCGCCAGCAGTCGGACCCAGGGATCGCAGTTCTTC.

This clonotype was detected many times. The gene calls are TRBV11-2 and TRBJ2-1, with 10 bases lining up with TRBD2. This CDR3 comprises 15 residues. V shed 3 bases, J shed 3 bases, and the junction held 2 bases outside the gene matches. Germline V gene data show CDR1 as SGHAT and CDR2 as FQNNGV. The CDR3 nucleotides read TGTGCCAGCAGCTTCGGACTAGCGGACTACAATGAGCAGTTCTTC. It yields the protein CASSFGLADYNEQFF.

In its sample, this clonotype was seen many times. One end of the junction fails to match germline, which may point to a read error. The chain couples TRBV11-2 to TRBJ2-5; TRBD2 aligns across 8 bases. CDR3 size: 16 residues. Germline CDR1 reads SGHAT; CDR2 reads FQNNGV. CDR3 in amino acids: CASSLDAGTRSETQYF. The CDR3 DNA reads TGTGCCAGCAGCCTAGATGCCGGGACTAGGAGTGAGACCCAGTACTTC.

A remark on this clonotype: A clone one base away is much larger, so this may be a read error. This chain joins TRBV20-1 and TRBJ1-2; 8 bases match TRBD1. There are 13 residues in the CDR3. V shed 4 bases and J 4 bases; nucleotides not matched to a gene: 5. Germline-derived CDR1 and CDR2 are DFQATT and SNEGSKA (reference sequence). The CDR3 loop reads CSATSQGVYGYTF. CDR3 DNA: TGCAGTGCTACTTCACAGGGGGTCTATGGCTACACCTTC.

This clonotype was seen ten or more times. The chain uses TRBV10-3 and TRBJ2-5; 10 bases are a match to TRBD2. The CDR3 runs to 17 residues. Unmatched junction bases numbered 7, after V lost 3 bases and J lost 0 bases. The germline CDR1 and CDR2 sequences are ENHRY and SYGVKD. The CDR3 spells CAISEGQLAGYQETQYF. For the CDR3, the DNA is TGTGCCATCAGTGAAGGCCAACTAGCGGGGTACCAAGAGACCCAGTACTTC.

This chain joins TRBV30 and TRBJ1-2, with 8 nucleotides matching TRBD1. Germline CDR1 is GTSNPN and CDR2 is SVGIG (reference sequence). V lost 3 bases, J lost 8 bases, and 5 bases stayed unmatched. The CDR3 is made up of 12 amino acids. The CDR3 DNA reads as TGTGCCTGGAGACTTGACAGGGGCGGCTACACCTTC. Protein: CAWRLDRGGYTF.

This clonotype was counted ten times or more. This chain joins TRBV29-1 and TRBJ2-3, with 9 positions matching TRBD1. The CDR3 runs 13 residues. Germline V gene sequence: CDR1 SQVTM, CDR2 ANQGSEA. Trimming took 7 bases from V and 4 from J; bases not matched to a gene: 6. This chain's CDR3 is CSGRDREPDTQYF. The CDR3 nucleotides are TGCAGCGGGCGGGACAGGGAACCAGATACGCAGTATTTT.

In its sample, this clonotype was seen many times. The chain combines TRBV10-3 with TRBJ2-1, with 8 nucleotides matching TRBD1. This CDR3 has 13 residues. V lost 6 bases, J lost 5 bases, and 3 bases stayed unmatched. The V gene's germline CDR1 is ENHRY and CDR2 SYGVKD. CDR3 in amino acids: CAIRQGANNEQFF. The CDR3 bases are TGTGCCATCAGGCAGGGGGCGAACAATGAGCAGTTCTTC.

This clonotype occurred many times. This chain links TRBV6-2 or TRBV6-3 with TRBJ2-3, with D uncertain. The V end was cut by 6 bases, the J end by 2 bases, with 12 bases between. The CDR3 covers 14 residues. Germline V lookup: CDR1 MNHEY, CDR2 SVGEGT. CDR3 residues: CASSPQRNTDTQYF. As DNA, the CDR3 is TGTGCCAGCAGCCCCCAGAGAAACACAGATACGCAGTATTTT.

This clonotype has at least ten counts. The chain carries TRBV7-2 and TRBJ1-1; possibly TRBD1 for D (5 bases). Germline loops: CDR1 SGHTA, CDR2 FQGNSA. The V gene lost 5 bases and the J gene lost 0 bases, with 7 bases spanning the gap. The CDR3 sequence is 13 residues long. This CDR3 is CASSQDMNTEAFF. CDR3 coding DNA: TGTGCCAGCAGCCAGGACATGAACACTGAAGCTTTCTTT.

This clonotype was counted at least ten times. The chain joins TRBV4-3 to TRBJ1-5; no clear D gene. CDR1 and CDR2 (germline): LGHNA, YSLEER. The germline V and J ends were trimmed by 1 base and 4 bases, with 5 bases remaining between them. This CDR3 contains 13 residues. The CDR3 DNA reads TGCGCCAGCAGCCAAGGGGAAAATCAGCCCCAGCATTTT. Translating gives CASSQGENQPQHF.

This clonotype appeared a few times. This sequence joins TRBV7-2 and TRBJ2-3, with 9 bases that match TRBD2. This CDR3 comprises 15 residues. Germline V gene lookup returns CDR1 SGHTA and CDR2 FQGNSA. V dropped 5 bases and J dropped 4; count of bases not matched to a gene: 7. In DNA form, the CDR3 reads TGTGCCAGCAGCCGAAATAGCGGGAGCGCAGATACGCAGTATTTT. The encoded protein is CASSRNSGSADTQYF.

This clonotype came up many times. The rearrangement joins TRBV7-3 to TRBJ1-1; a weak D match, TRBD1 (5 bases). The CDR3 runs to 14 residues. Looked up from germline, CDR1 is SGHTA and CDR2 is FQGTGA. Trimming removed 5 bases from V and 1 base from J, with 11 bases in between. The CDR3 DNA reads TGTGCCAGCAGCCTCCAGGGTTCGAACACTGAAGCTTTCTTT. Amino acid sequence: CASSLQGSNTEAFF. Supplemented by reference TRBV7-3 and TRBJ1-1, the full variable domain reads GAGVSQTPSNKVTEKGKYVELRCDPISGHTALYWYRQSLGQGPEFLIYFQGTGAADDSGLPNDRFFAVRPEGSVSTLKIQRTERGDSAVYLCASSLQGSNTEAFFGQGTRLTVV.

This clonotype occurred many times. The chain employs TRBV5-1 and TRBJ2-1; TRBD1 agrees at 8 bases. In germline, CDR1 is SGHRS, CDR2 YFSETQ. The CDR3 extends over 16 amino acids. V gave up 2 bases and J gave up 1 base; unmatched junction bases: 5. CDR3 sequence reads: CASSFSGGLSYNEQFF. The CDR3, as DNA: TGCGCCAGCAGCTTCTCAGGGGGCCTTTCCTACAATGAGCAGTTCTTC.

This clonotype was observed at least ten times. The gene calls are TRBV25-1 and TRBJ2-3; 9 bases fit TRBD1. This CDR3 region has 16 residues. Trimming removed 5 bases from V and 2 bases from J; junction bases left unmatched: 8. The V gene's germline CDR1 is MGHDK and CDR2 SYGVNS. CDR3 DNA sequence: TGTGCCAGCAGTAAAACCCGGGACAGGGTCACAGATACGCAGTATTTT. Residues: CASSKTRDRVTDTQYF.

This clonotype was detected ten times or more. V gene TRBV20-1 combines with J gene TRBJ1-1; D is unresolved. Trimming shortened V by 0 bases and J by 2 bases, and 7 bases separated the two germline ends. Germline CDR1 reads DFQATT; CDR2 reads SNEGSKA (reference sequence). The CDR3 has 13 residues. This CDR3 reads CSARDRRNTEAFF. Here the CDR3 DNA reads TGCAGTGCTAGAGATAGGAGAAACACTGAAGCTTTCTTT.

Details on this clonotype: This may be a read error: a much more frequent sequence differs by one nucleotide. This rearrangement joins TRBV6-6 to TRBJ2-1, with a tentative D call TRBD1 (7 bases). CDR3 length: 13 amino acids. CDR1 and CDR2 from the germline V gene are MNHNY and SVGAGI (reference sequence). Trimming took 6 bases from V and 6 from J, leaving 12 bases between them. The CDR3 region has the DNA TGTGCCAGCAGGGCGGGACAGTTCAATGAGCAGTTCTTC. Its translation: CASRAGQFNEQFF.

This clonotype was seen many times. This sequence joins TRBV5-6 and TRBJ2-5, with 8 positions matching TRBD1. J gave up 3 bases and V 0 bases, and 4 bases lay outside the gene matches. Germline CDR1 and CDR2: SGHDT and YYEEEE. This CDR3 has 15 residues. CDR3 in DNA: TGTGCCAGCAGCTTGGTGGACAGGGTGGAAGAGACCCAGTACTTC. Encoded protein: CASSLVDRVEETQYF.